These 26 T cell receptor beta chains share one sample of origin, sequenced in a study of high-grade serous ovarian cancer treatment subgroups. TCRdb keeps only in-frame clones here, not all; method: immunoSEQ multiplex PCR. The table has 5,500 to 6,500 clones, 75% to 85% seen once; the top ten hold 6% to 7.5%. The tumor samples were collected prior to definitive surgery or chemotherapy. The sample taken for sequencing was tumor tissue. These receptors all stem from a human donor with high-grade serous ovarian cancer.

The chain links TRBV5-1 to TRBJ2-7; D gene unclear. The CDR3 totals 12 residues. Germline CDR1 and CDR2: SGHRS and YFSETQ. V shed 4 bases and J shed 7 bases, with 12 bases lying between them. The DNA for the CDR3 is TGCGCCAGCAGCCCCGGAAGGTGGGAGCAGTACTTC. It is translated as CASSPGRWEQYF.

The chain's CDR3 is CASSIDDRTDTQYF. The CDR3 DNA sequence: TGTGCCAGTAGTATCGATGACCGCACAGATACGCAGTATTTT. The chain links TRBV19 to TRBJ2-3; unclear D gene. There are 14 residues in the CDR3. Trimming removed 3 bases at V and 1 base at J, with 8 bases between. Germline lookup yields CDR1 LNHDA and CDR2 SQIVND (reference sequence). Variable domain in full (rest from reference TRBV19 and TRBJ2-3): DGGITQSPKYLFRKEGQNVTLSCEQNLNHDAMYWYRQDPGQGLRLIYYSQIVNDFQKGDIAEGYSVSREKKESFPLTVTSAQKNPTAFYLCASSIDDRTDTQYFGPGTRLTVL.

The chain employs TRBV28 and TRBJ2-5; TRBD2 is a possible D gene (5 bases). This CDR3 has 13 residues. Per the germline V gene, CDR1 is MDHEN and CDR2 is SYDVKM. With 3 bases removed from V and 5 bases from J, the gap between germline ends came to 10 bases. CDR3 nucleotide sequence: TGTGCCAGCAGTTTGGCGGGTATGGAGACCCAGTACTTC. Its protein product is CASSLAGMETQYF.

The chain joins TRBV11-2 to TRBJ2-2, with D perhaps TRBD1 (5 bases). The ends were cut back, 0 bases at V and 7 bases at J, with 6 bases in the middle. CDR1 SGHAT and CDR2 FQNNGV come from the germline V gene. This CDR3 spans 13 amino acids. The CDR3 sequence: CASSLERGGELFF. CDR3 in DNA: TGTGCCAGCAGCTTAGAAAGGGGCGGGGAGCTGTTTTTT.

The gene calls are TRBV7-2 and TRBJ2-7; TRBD1 or TRBD2 may be the D gene (7 bases each). Trimming cost V 5 bases and J 5 bases, with 19 bases left between them. Germline values: CDR1 SGHTA, CDR2 FQGNSA. This CDR3 has 15 residues. Here the CDR3 DNA reads TGTGCCAGCAGCCTCTGGGGGGGACAGAACGACGAGCAGTACTTC. Translated, it gives CASSLWGGQNDEQYF.

In its sample, this clone was seen a few times. This chain joins TRBV27 and TRBJ2-7; no clear D. The V end was cut by 0 bases, the J end by 3 bases, with 15 bases between. The germline V gene encodes CDR1 MNHEY and CDR2 SMNVEV (reference sequence). The CDR3 length is 16 residues. The CDR3 nucleotides read TGTGCCAGCAGTTTATCCTCCCTGTCTCCCTACTACGAGCAGTACTTC. The encoded protein is CASSLSSLSPYYEQYF.

The chain joins TRBV29-1 to TRBJ2-3; D may be TRBD1 (5 bases). In germline, CDR1 is SQVTM, CDR2 ANQGSEA. CDR3 length: 16 residues. Trimming pared 6 bases from V and 2 bases from J, leaving 21 bases between. CDR3 amino acids: CSVHSLGQGSTDTQYF. The CDR3, as DNA: TGCAGCGTCCATAGCTTGGGGCAGGGATCCACAGATACGCAGTATTTT.

The chain is built from TRBV15 and TRBJ2-5; 10 bases are a match to TRBD1. The junction had 1 base not matched to a gene; V was cut back by 1 base and J by 2 bases. The CDR3 runs to 15 residues. Germline lookup yields CDR1 LNHNV and CDR2 YYDKDF (reference sequence). Written as DNA, the CDR3 is TGTGCCACCAGCAGAGGGGACAGGGGTCAAGAGACCCAGTACTTC. As protein: CATSRGDRGQETQYF.

V usage is TRBV4-2 and J usage is TRBJ2-5; 14 nucleotides agree with TRBD2. V was pared by 4 bases and J by 5 bases, with 6 bases of the junction left unmatched. The V gene's germline CDR1 is LGHNA and CDR2 YNFKEQ. The CDR3 totals 16 residues. The CDR3 here is CASSRRLAGGFETQYF. CDR3 nucleotides: TGTGCCAGCAGCCGCCGACTAGCGGGGGGGTTCGAGACCCAGTACTTC.

J is TRBJ2-1 and V is TRBV7-8, with D maybe TRBD1 (6 bases). V lost 6 bases to trimming and J lost 7 bases, with 22 bases between them. This CDR3 spans 16 amino acids. Germline V gives CDR1 SGHVS, CDR2 FQNEAQ. The CDR3 region has the DNA TGTGCCAGCAGTTCTTTAGCTCCCCGGACAGCGAATGAGCAGTTCTTC. It encodes CASSSLAPRTANEQFF.

The J gene is TRBJ2-7, the V gene TRBV27; D ambiguous. CDR1 MNHEY and CDR2 SMNVEV come from the germline V gene (reference sequence). V gave up 3 bases and J gave up 1 base, with 7 bases separating them. CDR3 length: 13 amino acids. CDR3 in amino acids: CASSFLGSYEQYF. CDR3 bases: TGTGCCAGCAGTTTTTTGGGTTCCTACGAGCAGTACTTC.

This clone appeared a single time. The chain carries TRBV2 and TRBJ2-7, with a weak D call TRBD2 (5 bases). V lost 4 bases and J lost 2, with 12 bases in between. This CDR3 is 14 amino acids long. Germline assignment: CDR1 SNHLY and CDR2 FYNNEI. Here the CDR3 DNA reads TGTGCCAGCAGTGCGACTACCGGCGCCTACGAGCAGTACTTC. This sequence encodes CASSATTGAYEQYF.

This rearrangement joins TRBV7-2 to TRBJ2-1; 10 bases fit TRBD2. V shed 3 bases, J shed 9 bases, and the junction held 5 bases outside the gene matches. The V gene's germline CDR1 is SGHTA and CDR2 FQGNSA. There are 14 residues in the CDR3. The CDR3 here is CASSFSGGAGEQFF. As DNA, the CDR3 is TGTGCCAGCAGCTTCAGCGGGGGGGCAGGTGAGCAGTTCTTC.

The CDR3: CASSLSPKGAGNTIYF. CDR3 nucleotide sequence: TGTGCCAGCAGCCTATCCCCCAAGGGGGCTGGAAACACCATATATTTT. J is TRBJ1-3 and V is TRBV5-4; weak D call: TRBD1 (6 bases). CDR1 is SGHNT, CDR2 YYREEE, per germline (reference sequence). The CDR3 is 16 residues long. Trimming removed 4 bases at V and 2 bases at J, with 16 bases between.

The gene calls are TRBV7-9 and TRBJ1-2, with 12 bases matching TRBD1. J lost 4 bases, V lost 5 bases, and 8 bases had no gene match. The length of the CDR3 is 16 residues. Germline V gene sequence: CDR1 SEHNR, CDR2 FQNEAQ (reference sequence). The CDR3 here is CASSESGTGGVYGYTF. The CDR3 coding sequence is TGTGCCAGCAGCGAATCCGGGACAGGGGGCGTCTATGGCTACACCTTC.

This clone has just a few counts. The CDR3 protein is CASSELISRGIWGTEAFF. CDR3 coding DNA: TGTGCCAGCAGTGAGTTGATAAGCAGGGGAATCTGGGGCACTGAAGCTTTCTTT. The chain is built from TRBV6-1 and TRBJ1-1, with D perhaps TRBD1 (6 bases). CDR1 MNHNS and CDR2 SASEGT come from the germline V gene. Trimming pared 3 bases from V and 4 bases from J, leaving 24 bases between. The CDR3 covers 18 residues.

This chain joins TRBV15 and TRBJ1-2; possible D gene TRBD1, 6 bases. Per the germline V gene, CDR1 is LNHNV and CDR2 is YYDKDF (reference sequence). The CDR3 length is 14 residues. The ends were cut back, 2 bases at V and 10 bases at J, with 17 bases in the middle. CDR3 DNA sequence: TGTGCCACCAGCAGATCACAAGTCGACAGGCACTACACCTTC. Protein: CATSRSQVDRHYTF.

V gene TRBV4-3 combines with J gene TRBJ2-1; 9 bases align to TRBD1. With 4 bases clipped from V and 6 bases from J, the junction kept 7 bases outside the gene matches. The germline V gene encodes CDR1 LGHNA and CDR2 YSLEER. The CDR3 covers 15 residues. This CDR3 is CASSLRTGDSNEQFF. The CDR3 DNA reads as TGCGCCAGCAGCCTAAGGACAGGGGACAGCAATGAGCAGTTCTTC.

This chain uses TRBV2 with TRBJ1-2; 8 bases map to TRBD1. After removal of 6 bases from V and 8 bases from J, the junction contained 8 bases not matched to a gene. In germline, CDR1 is SNHLY, CDR2 FYNNEI. CDR3 length: 13 amino acids. Here the CDR3 reads CASRTGVGYGYTF. For the CDR3, the DNA is TGTGCCAGCAGGACAGGGGTGGGGTACGGCTACACCTTC.

This clone was recorded only once. The V and J genes are TRBV7-2 and TRBJ2-7; D remains unclear. This CDR3 is built from 12 residues. V was clipped by 1 base and J by 2 bases, with 3 bases between them. Germline loops: CDR1 SGHTA, CDR2 FQGNSA. The CDR3 sequence is CASSLGTYEQYF. As DNA, the CDR3 is TGTGCCAGCAGCTTAGGGACCTACGAGCAGTACTTC.

Only a few counts were recorded for this clone. The chain has TRBV2 and TRBJ1-1, with D maybe TRBD1 (5 bases). CDR3 length: 13 amino acids. The V gene lost 8 bases and the J gene lost 0 bases, with 10 bases spanning the gap. The germline CDR1 and CDR2 sequences are SNHLY and FYNNEI. The CDR3 reads CASGASLNTEAFF. The CDR3 nucleotides are TGTGCCAGCGGGGCAAGCTTGAACACTGAAGCTTTCTTT.

J is TRBJ2-7 and V is TRBV5-1, with 7 bases fitting TRBD1. This CDR3 is built from 15 residues. CDR1 and CDR2 from the germline V gene are SGHRS and YFSETQ. V lost 4 bases to trimming and J lost 0 bases; unmatched junction nucleotides: 7. The CDR3: CASSPGDSSSYEQYF. As DNA, the CDR3 is TGCGCCAGCAGCCCCGGGGACAGCAGCTCCTACGAGCAGTACTTC.

This clone was detected once. The J gene is TRBJ2-7, the V gene TRBV4-3; the D gene is possibly TRBD2 (5 bases). This CDR3 comprises 16 residues. Germline V CDR1 and CDR2: LGHNA, YSLEER. V was trimmed by 0 bases and J by 6 bases, leaving 18 bases between them. CDR3 sequence reads: CASSQDRVRDYGEQYF. The CDR3 bases are TGCGCCAGCAGCCAAGACCGGGTACGGGATTACGGCGAGCAGTACTTC.

The rearrangement links TRBV30 to TRBJ2-3; 7 positions match TRBD2. The germline gives CDR1 GTSNPN, CDR2 SVGIG (reference sequence). This CDR3 is built from 16 residues. With 4 bases clipped from V and 0 bases from J, the junction kept 10 bases outside the gene matches. CDR3 nucleotide sequence: TGTGCCTGGAAGGATCACGGGGGGTCGAGCACAGATACGCAGTATTTT. This translates into CAWKDHGGSSTDTQYF.

J is TRBJ1-5 and V is TRBV19; 7 bases are shared with TRBD1. V lost 9 bases and J lost 0; bases outside the gene matches: 11. Germline loops: CDR1 LNHDA, CDR2 SQIVND (reference sequence). This CDR3 is built from 16 residues. The CDR3 here is CASLGDSKYSNQPQHF. Written as DNA, the CDR3 is TGTGCCAGCCTGGGGGACAGTAAGTATAGCAATCAGCCCCAGCATTTT.

The rearrangement links TRBV5-4 to TRBJ2-3; possibly TRBD2 for D (5 bases). The CDR3 has 17 residues. V dropped 0 bases and J dropped 4 bases, with 18 bases sitting between them. Germline V gene sequence: CDR1 SGHNT, CDR2 YYREEE (reference sequence). CDR3 coding DNA: TGTGCCAGCAGCTTGGGAAGCGGCAGGATGAGTTCAGATACGCAGTATTTT. Translation gives CASSLGSGRMSSDTQYF.